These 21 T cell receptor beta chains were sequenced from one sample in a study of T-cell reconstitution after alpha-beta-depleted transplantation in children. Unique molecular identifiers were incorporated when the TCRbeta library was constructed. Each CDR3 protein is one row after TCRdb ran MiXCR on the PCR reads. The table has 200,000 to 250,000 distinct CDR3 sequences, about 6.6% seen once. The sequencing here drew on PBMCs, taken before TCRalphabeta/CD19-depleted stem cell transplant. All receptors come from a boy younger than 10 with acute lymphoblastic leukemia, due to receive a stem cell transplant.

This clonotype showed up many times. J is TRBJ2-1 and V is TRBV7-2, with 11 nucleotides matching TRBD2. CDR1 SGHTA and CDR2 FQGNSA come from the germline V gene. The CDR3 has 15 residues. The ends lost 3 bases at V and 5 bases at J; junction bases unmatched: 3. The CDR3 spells CASSFSGRVDNEQFF. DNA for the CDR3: TGTGCCAGCAGCTTTAGCGGGAGGGTAGACAATGAGCAGTTCTTC.

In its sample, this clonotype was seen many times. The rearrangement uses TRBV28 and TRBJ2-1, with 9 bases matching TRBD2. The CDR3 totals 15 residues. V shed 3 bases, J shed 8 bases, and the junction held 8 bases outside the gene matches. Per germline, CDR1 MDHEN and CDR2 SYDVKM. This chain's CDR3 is CASSLPQRGVDEQFF. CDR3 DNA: TGTGCCAGCAGTTTGCCCCAGCGGGGGGTCGATGAGCAGTTCTTC.

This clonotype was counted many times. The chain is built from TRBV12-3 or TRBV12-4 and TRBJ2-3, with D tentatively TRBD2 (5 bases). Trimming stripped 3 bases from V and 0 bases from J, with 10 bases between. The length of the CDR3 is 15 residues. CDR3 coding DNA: TGTGCCAGCAGTTTCTTCACTAGTAGCACAGATACGCAGTATTTT. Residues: CASSFFTSSTDTQYF.

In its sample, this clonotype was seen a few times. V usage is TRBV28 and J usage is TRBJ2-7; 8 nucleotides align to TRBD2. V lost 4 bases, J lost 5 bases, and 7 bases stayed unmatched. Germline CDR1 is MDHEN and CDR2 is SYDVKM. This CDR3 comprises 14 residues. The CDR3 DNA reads TGTGCCAGCAGTTCTACTAGCGGCTTCAACGAGCAGTACTTC. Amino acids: CASSSTSGFNEQYF.

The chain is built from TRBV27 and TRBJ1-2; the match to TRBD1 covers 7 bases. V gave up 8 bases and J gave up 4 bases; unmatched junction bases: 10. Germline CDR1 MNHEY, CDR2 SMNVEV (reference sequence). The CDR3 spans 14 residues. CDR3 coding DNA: TGTGCCAGCGGCCGACAGGGACCCCCCTATGGCTACACCTTC. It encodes CASGRQGPPYGYTF.

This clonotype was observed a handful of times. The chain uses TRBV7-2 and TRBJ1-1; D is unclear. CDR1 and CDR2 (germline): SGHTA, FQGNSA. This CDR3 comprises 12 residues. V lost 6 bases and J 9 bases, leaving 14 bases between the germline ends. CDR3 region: CASSPNGEKAFF. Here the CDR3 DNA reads TGTGCCAGCAGTCCGAATGGGGAAAAAGCTTTCTTT.

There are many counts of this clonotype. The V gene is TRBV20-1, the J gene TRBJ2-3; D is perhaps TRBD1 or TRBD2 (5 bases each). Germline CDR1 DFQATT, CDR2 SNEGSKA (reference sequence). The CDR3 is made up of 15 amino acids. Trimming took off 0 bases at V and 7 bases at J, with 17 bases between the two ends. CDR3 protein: CSAREQGAHGNTQYF. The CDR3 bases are TGCAGTGCTAGAGAGCAGGGAGCCCATGGGAATACGCAGTATTTT.

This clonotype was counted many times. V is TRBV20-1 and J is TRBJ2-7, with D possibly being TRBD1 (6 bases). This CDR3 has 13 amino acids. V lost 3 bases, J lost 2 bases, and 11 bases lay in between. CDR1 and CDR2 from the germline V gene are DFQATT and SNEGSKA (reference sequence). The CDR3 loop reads CSASPGQAYEQYF. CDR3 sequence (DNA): TGCAGTGCTAGCCCGGGACAAGCCTACGAGCAGTACTTC.

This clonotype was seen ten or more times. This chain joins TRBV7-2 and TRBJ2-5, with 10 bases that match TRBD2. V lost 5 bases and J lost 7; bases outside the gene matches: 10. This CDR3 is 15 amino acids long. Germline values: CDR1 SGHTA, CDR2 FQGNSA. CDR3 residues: CASSEGLAGVMTQYF. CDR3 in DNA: TGTGCCAGCAGCGAAGGGCTAGCGGGAGTTATGACCCAGTACTTC.

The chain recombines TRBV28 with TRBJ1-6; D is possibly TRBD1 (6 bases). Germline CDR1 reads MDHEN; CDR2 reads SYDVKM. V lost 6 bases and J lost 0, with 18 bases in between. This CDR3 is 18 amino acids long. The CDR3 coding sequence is TGTGCCAGCAGGACACTTCGGGGGCAGAGCTCCTATAATTCACCCCTCCACTTT. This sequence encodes CASRTLRGQSSYNSPLHF.

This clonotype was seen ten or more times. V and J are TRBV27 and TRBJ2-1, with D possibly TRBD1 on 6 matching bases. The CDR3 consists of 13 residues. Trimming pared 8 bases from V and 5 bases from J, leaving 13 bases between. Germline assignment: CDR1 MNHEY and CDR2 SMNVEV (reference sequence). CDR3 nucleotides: TGTGCCAGCCGTAGCGACAGGAACAATGAGCAGTTCTTC. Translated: CASRSDRNNEQFF.

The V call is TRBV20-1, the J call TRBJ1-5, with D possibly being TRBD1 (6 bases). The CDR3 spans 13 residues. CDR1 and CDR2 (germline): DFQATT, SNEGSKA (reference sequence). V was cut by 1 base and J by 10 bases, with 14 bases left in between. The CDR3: CSARGDILTPQHF. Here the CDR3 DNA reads TGCAGTGCTAGAGGGGACATCCTAACTCCCCAGCATTTT.

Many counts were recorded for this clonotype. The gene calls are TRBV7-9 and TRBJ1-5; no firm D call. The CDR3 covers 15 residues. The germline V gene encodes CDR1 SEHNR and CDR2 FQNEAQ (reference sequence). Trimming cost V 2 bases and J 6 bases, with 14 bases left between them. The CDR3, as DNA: TGTGCCAGCAGCTTATACGACCGGCGGAGTCAGCCCCAGCATTTT. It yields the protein CASSLYDRRSQPQHF.

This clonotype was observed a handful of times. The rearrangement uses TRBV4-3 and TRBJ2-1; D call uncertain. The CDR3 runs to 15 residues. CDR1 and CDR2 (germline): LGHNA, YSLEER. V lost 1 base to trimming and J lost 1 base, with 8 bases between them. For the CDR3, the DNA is TGCGCCAGCAGCCAAGTGTTGGGGTCCTACAATGAGCAGTTCTTC. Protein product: CASSQVLGSYNEQFF.

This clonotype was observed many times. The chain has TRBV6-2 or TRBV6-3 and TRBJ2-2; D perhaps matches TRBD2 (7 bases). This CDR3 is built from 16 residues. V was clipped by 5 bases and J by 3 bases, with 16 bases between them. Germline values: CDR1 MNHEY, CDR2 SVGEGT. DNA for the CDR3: TGTGCCAGCAGTCCTACCCGGGGGGCCGACACCGGGGAGCTGTTTTTT. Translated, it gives CASSPTRGADTGELFF.

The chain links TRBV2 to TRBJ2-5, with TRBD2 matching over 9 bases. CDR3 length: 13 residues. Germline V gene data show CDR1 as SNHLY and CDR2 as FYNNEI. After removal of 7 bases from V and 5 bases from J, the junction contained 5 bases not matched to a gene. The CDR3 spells CASTISGGETQYF. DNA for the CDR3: TGTGCCAGCACGATTAGCGGGGGTGAGACCCAGTACTTC.

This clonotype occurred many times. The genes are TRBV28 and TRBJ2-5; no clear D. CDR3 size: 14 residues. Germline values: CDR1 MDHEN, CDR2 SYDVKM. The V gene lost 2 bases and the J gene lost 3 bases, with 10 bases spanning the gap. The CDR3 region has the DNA TGTGCCAGCAGTTTAAGTCTCCCAAAAGAGACCCAGTACTTC. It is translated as CASSLSLPKETQYF.

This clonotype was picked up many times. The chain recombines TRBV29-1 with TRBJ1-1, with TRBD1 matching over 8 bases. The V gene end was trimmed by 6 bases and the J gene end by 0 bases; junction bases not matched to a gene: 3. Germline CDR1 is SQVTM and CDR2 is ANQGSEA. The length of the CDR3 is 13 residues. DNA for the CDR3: TGCAGCGTAAACAGGGGGATGAACACTGAAGCTTTCTTT. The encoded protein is CSVNRGMNTEAFF. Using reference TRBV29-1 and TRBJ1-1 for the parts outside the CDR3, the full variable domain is SAVISQKPSRDICQRGTSLTIQCQVDSQVTMMFWYRQQPGQSLTLIATANQGSEATYESGFVIDKFPISRPNLTFSTLTVSNMSPEDSSIYLCSVNRGMNTEAFFGQGTRLTVV.

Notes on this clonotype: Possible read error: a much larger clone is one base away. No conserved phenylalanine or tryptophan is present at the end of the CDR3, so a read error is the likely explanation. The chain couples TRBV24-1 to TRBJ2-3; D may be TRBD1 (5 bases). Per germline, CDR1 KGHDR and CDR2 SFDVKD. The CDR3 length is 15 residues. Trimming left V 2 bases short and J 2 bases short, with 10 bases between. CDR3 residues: CATSDWKGVTDTQYC. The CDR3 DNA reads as TGTGCCACCAGTGATTGGAAAGGGGTCACAGATACGCAGTATTGT.

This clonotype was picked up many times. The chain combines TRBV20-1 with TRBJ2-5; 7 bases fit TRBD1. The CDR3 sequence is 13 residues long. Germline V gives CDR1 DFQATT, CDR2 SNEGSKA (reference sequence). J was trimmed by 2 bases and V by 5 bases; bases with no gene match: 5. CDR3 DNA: TGCAGTGCTTCTTCCAGGGGGCAAGAGACCCAGTACTTC. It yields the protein CSASSRGQETQYF.

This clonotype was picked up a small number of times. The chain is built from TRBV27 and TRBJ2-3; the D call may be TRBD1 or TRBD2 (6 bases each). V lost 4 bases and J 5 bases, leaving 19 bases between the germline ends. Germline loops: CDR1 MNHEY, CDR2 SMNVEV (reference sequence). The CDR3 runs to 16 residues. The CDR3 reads CASSYGGGIRGDTQYF. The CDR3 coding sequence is TGTGCCAGCAGTTACGGAGGGGGGATTCGGGGAGATACGCAGTATTTT.